The following is a T cell receptor (beta chain) sequence with its context. Its binding antigen is unknown. No base qualities exist here, and no much larger clone lies one base off it. The sample belongs to a study of blood T cell repertoires in COVID-19 (dated by TCRdb to between 2020 and 2021). With regard to the full study: Samples covering the acute and convalescent phases of COVID-19 were provided by collaborators in the United States, Italy and Spain. Where HLA class I and class II types were available, the types were taken from metadata supplied by the sample provider, not from assay-based typing. Deeply sampled blood TCRbeta repertoires from subjects exposed to, actively infected with, or recovered from COVID-19 were included in the dataset. The sample metadata nearly always contained a de-identified subject ID, COVID-19 status, age in years and sex. The repertoires were made available in a free public database intended to serve as a resource for research on the immune response to SARS-CoV-2. The material from the prospective study consisted of cDNA or gDNA derived from T cells, B-cell-depleted T cells, or PBMCs. The samples were drawn from two sources: the first 160 participants of the ongoing ImmuneRACE study, and fewer than 1,500 subjects contributed by 6 global collaborators.

TCRbeta CDR3 regions were amplified from genomic DNA using the immunoSEQ Assay, a bias-controlled multiplex PCR. In the authors' own workflow: The number of nucleated cells in each sample was estimated from the amplification of reference gene primers within the assay. To quantify the absolute abundance of each unique TCRbeta CDR3 rearrangement, sequence reads were collapsed and filtered. For each sample, productive Simpson clonality was calculated as the square root of Simpson's diversity index across productive rearrangements. The source is immuneACCESS, and TCRdb retained only in-frame sequences with V and J called. Part of the clones is not carried over; for the studies checked, unresolved V genes explain less than half of this, and the remainder is unexplained. That table is the source of V, J and clone size, and D and trimming were worked out from the DNA. Here the sample has about 200,000 clones; 90% occur a single time. The ten largest clones represent 0.53% of the sample.

Summary of the overall study and its limitations: Clinical and demographic metadata were provided uncurated, with the amount varying by source and participant.

Collaborating institutions collected whole blood in K2EDTA tubes following their own protocols. For TCRbeta analysis, collaborators shipped samples as frozen whole blood, isolated PBMCs, or DNA extracted from either of those sample types. Material for sequencing was peripheral blood. The sequence came from a man aged 45-65 years with acute or convalescent COVID-19.

The DNA is TGTGCCACCAGCAGATGGACAGGCGGGAACACTGAAGCTTTCTTT. Its translation is CATSRWTGGNTEAFF. Here the chain combines TRBV15 and TRBJ1-1; 7 central bases correspond to TRBD1. Trimming takes 2 bases off V and 1 base off J; junction bases not matched to a gene: 4. According to the germline V gene (reference sequence), CDR1 reads LNHNV and CDR2 reads YYDKDF. The CDR3 spans 15 residues, from the cysteine through the phenylalanine. The entry retains the CDR3 DNA only, 45 bases that are in frame from base 1.